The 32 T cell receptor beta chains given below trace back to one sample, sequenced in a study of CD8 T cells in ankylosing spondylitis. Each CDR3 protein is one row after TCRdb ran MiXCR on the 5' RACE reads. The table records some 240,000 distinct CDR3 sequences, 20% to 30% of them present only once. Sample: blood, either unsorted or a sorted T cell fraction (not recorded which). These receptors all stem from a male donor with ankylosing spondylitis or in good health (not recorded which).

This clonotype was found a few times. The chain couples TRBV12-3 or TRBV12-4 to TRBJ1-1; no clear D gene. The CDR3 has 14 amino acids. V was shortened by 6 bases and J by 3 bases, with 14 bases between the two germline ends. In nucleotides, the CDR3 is TGTGCCAGCAGGCCGGATGGAGTGGACACTGAAGCTTTCTTT. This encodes CASRPDGVDTEAFF.

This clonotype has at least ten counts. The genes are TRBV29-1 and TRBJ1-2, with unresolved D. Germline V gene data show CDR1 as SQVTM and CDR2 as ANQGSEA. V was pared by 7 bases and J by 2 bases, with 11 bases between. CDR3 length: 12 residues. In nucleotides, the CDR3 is TGCAGCGCCGGACGCAAAAACTATGGCTACACCTTC. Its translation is CSAGRKNYGYTF.

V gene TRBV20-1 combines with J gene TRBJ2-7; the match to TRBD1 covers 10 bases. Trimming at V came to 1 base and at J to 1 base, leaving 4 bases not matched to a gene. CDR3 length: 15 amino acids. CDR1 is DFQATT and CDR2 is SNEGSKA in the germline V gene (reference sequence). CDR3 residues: CSARVPGQGSYEQYF. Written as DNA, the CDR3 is TGCAGTGCTAGAGTACCGGGACAGGGGTCCTACGAGCAGTACTTC.

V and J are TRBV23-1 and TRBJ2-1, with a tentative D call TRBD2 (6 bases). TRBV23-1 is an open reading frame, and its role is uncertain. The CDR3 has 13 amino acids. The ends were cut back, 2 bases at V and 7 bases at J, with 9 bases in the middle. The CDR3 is CASSQRGGNEQFF. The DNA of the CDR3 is TGCGCCAGCAGTCAACGAGGAGGGAATGAGCAGTTCTTC.

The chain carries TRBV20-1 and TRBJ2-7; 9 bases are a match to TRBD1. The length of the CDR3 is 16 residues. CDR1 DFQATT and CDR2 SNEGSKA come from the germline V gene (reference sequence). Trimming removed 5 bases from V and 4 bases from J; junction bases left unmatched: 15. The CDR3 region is CSAPPTTDRGGYEQYF. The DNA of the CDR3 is TGCAGTGCTCCACCCACCACCGACAGGGGGGGATACGAGCAGTACTTC.

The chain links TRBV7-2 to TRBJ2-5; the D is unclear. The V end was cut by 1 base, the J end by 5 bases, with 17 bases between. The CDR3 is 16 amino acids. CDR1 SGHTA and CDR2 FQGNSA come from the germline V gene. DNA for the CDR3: TGTGCCAGCAGCTTAGATAATGCCCTGAACCCCGAGACCCAGTACTTC. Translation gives CASSLDNALNPETQYF. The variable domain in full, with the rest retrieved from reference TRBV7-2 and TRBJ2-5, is GAGVSQSPSNKVTEKGKDVELRCDPISGHTALYWYRQSLGQGLEFLIYFQGNSAPDKSGLPSDRFSAERTGGSVSTLTIQRTQQEDSAVYLCASSLDNALNPETQYFGPGTRLLVL.

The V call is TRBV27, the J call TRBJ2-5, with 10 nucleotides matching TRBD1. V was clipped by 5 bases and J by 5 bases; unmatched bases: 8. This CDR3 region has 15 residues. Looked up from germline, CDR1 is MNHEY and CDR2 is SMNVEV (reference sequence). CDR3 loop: CASSLWTGGRETQYF. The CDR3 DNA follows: TGTGCCAGCAGTCTCTGGACAGGGGGTAGGGAGACCCAGTACTTC.

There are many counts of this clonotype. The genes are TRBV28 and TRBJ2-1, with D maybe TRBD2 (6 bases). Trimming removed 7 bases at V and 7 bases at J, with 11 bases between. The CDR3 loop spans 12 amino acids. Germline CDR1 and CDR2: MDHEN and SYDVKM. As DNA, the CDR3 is TGTGCCAGCACCGCACGGGGGAATGAGCAGTTCTTC. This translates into CASTARGNEQFF.

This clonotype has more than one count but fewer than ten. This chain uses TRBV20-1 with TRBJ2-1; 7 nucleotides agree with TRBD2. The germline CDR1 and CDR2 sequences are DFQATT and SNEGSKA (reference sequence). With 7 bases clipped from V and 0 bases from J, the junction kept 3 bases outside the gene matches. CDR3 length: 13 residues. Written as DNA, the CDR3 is TGCAGTGGGGGGGGTAGCTCCTACAATGAGCAGTTCTTC. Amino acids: CSGGGSSYNEQFF.

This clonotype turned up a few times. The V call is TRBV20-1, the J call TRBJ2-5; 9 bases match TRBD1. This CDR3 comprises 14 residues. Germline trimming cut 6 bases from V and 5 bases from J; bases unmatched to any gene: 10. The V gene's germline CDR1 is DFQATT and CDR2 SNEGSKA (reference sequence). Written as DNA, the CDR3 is TGCAGTGCCTCGACCGGGACAGGGTACGAGACCCAGTACTTC. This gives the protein CSASTGTGYETQYF.

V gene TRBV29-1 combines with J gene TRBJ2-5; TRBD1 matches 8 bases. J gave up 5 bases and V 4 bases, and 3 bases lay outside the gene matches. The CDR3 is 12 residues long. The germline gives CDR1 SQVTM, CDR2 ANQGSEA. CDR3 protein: CSVVRGRETQYF. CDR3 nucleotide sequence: TGCAGCGTTGTCAGGGGGCGCGAGACCCAGTACTTC. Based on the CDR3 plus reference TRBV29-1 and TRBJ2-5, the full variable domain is SAVISQKPSRDICQRGTSLTIQCQVDSQVTMMFWYRQQPGQSLTLIATANQGSEATYESGFVIDKFPISRPNLTFSTLTVSNMSPEDSSIYLCSVVRGRETQYFGPGTRLLVL.

The CDR3 reads CASRILAGGSDTQYF. As DNA, the CDR3 is TGTGCCAGCAGGATACTAGCGGGGGGTTCCGATACGCAGTATTTT. The rearrangement joins TRBV2 to TRBJ2-3; TRBD2 aligns across 12 bases. CDR3 length equals 15 residues. V lost 6 bases and J lost 6; bases outside the gene matches: 7. Germline loops: CDR1 SNHLY, CDR2 FYNNEI.

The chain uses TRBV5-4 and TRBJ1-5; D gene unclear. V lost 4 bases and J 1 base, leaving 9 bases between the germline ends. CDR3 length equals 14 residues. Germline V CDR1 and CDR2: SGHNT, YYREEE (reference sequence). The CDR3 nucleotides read TGTGCCAGCAGCCAGATGGACAGCAATCAGCCCCAGCATTTT. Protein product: CASSQMDSNQPQHF.

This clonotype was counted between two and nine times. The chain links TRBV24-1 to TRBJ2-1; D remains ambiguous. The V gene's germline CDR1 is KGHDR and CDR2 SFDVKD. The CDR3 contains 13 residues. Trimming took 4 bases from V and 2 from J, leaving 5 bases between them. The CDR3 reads CATSDQPYNEQFF. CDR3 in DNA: TGTGCCACCAGTGACCAGCCCTACAATGAGCAGTTCTTC.

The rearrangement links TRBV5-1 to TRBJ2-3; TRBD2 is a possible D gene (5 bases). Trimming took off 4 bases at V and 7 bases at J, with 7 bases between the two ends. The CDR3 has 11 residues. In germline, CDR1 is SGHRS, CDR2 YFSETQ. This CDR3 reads CASSVGNTQYF. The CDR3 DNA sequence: TGCGCCAGCAGCGTCGGGAATACGCAGTATTTT. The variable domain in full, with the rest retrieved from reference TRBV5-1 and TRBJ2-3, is KAGVTQTPRYLIKTRGQQVTLSCSPISGHRSVSWYQQTPGQGLQFLFEYFSETQRNKGNFPGRFSGRQFSNSRSEMNVSTLELGDSALYLCASSVGNTQYFGPGTRLTVL.

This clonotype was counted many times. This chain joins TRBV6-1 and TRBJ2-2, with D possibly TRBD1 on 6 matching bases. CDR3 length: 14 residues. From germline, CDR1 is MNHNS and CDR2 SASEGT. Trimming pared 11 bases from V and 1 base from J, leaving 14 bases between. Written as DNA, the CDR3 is TGTGCCTGCCAGGGGACGGAGAACACCGGGGAGCTGTTTTTT. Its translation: CACQGTENTGELFF.

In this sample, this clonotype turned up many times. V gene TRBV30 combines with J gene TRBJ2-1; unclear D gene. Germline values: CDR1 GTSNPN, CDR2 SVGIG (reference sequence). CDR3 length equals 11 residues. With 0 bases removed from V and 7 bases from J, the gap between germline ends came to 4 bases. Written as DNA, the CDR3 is TGTGCCTGGAGTGTAAGGAATGAGCAGTTCTTC. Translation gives CAWSVRNEQFF.

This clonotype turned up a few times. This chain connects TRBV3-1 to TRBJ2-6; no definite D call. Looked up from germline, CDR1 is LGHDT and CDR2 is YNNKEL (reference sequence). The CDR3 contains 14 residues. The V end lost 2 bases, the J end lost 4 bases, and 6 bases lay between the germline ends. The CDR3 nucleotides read TGTGCCAGCAGCCAATCTACGGGGGCCAACGTCCTGACTTTC. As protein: CASSQSTGANVLTF.

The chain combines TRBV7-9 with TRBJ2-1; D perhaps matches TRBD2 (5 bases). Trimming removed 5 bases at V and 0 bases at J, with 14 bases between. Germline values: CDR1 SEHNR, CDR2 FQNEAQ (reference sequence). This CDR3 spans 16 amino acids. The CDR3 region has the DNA TGTGCCAGCAGCGGACCGCGGGTAAGCTCCTACAATGAGCAGTTCTTC. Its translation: CASSGPRVSSYNEQFF.

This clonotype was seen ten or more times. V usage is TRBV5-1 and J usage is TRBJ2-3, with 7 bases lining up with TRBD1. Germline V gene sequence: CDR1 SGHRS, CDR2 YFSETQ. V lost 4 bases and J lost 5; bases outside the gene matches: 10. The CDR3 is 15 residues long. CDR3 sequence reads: CASSPTGEPGDTQYF. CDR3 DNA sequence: TGCGCCAGCAGCCCCACAGGGGAACCGGGAGATACGCAGTATTTT.

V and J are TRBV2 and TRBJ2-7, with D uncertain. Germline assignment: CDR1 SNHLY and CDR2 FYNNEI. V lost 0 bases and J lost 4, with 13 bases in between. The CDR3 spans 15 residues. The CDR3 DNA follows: TGTGCCAGCAGTGAAGCGGTGGGTCATGGGTACGAGCAGTACTTC. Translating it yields CASSEAVGHGYEQYF.

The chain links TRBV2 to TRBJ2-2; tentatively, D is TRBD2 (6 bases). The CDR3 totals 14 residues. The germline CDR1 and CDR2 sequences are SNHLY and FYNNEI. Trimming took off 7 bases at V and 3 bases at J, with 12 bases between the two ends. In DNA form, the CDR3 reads TGTGCCAGCACCCAGGGACTTTACACCGGGGAGCTGTTTTTT. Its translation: CASTQGLYTGELFF.

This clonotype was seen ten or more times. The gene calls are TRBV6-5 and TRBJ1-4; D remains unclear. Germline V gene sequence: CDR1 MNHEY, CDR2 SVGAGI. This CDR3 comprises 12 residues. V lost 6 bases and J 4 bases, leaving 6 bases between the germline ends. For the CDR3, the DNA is TGTGCCAGCAGGGGCCTTAATGAAAAACTGTTTTTT. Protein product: CASRGLNEKLFF.

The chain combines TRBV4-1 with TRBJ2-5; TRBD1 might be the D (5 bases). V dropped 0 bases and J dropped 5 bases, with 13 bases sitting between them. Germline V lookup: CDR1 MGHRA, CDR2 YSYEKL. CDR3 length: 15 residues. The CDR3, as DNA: TGCGCCAGCAGCCAAGACAACCTCAAGGGGGAGACCCAGTACTTC. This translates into CASSQDNLKGETQYF.

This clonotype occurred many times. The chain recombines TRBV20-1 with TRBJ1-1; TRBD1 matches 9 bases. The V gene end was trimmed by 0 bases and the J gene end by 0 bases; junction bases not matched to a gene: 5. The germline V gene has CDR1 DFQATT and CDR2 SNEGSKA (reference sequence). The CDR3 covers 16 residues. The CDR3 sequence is CSARDRGQGLNTEAFF. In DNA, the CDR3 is TGCAGTGCTAGAGATAGGGGACAGGGCCTGAACACTGAAGCTTTCTTT.

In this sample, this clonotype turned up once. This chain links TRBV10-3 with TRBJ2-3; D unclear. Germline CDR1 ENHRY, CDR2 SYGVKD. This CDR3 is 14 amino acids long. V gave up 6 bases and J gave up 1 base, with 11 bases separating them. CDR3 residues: CAIRASQGTDTQYF. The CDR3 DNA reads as TGTGCCATCAGGGCGTCCCAGGGCACAGATACGCAGTATTTT.

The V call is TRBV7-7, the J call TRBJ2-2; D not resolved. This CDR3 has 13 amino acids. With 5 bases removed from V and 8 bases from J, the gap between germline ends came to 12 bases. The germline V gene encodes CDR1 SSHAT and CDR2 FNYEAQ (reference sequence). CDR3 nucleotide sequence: TGTGCCAGCAGCCCCAGACCAGTGGGGGAGCTGTTTTTT. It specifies CASSPRPVGELFF.

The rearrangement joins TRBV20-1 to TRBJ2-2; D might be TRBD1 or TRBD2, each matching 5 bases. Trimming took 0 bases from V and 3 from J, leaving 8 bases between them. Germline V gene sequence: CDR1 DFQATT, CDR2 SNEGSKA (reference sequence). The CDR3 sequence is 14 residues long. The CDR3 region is CSARELGDTGELFF. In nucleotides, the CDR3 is TGCAGTGCTAGAGAGCTGGGGGACACCGGGGAGCTGTTTTTT.

CDR3 nucleotides: TGTGCCAGCAGTTCAGGGGTAAACACCGGGGAGCTGTTTTTT. It specifies CASSSGVNTGELFF. The J gene is TRBJ2-2, the V gene TRBV12-3 or TRBV12-4, with D perhaps TRBD1 (6 bases). The CDR3 runs 14 residues. Trimming cost V 4 bases and J 2 bases, with 8 bases left between them.

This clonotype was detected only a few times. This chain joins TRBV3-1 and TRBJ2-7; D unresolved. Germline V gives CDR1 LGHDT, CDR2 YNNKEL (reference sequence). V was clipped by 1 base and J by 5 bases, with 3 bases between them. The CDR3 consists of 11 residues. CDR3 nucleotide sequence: TGTGCCAGCAGCCAAGTCCACGAGCAGTACTTC. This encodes CASSQVHEQYF.

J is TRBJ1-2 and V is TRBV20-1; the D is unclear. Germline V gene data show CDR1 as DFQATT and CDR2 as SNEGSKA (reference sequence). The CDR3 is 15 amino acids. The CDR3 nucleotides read TGCAGCGCCCCAACAGCTCACGGAGGTTCCTATGGCTACACCTTC. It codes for CSAPTAHGGSYGYTF.

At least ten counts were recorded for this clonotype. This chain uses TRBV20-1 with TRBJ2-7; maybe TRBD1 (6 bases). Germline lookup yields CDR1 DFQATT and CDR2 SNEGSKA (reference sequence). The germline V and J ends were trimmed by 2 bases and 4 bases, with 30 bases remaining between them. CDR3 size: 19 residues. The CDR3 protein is CSARSEDSGLLNRVYEQYF. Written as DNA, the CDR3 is TGCAGTGCTAGAAGTGAGGACAGTGGGCTTCTCAACCGAGTATACGAGCAGTACTTC.